The 27 T cell receptor beta chains below were found in one sample sequenced in a study of CD8 T cells in Susac syndrome. An amount of RNA that ranged from 0.5 to 1 ug was reverse transcribed with random hexamers. TCRdb reprocessed the immunoSEQ multiplex PCR reads via MiXCR and lists one record per CDR3 protein. The data show approximately 190,000 distinct CDR3 sequences, under 97% seen once. The specimen was CD4+ T cells from PBMCs. The source of these receptors is a human donor with Susac syndrome.

This chain connects TRBV20-1 to TRBJ2-5, with 9 bases lining up with TRBD1. This CDR3 comprises 14 residues. V was pared by 3 bases and J by 1 base, with 3 bases of the junction left unmatched. Germline V gene sequence: CDR1 DFQATT, CDR2 SNEGSKA (reference sequence). CDR3 sequence (DNA): TGCAGTGCTAGGGGACAGGGCCCCCAAGAGACCCAGTACTTC. Residues: CSARGQGPQETQYF.

The genes are TRBV5-1 and TRBJ2-2, with D perhaps matching TRBD2 (6 bases). The germline V gene has CDR1 SGHRS and CDR2 YFSETQ. V lost 5 bases to trimming and J lost 5 bases, with 10 bases between them. This CDR3 comprises 13 residues. The CDR3 DNA sequence: TGCGCCAGCAGTCCTGCGGGAACCGGGGAGCTGTTTTTT. Its translation: CASSPAGTGELFF.

This CDR3 reads CASSQVRGTQYF. DNA of the CDR3: TGCGCCAGCAGCCAAGTGCGTGGTACGCAGTATTTT. The chain has TRBV4-1 and TRBJ2-3, with unresolved D. Per the germline V gene, CDR1 is MGHRA and CDR2 is YSYEKL. V was trimmed by 1 base and J by 8 bases, leaving 7 bases between them. The CDR3 runs 12 residues.

The chain is built from TRBV7-9 and TRBJ2-2, with TRBD1 identical over 7 bases. V was pared by 8 bases and J by 5 bases, with 14 bases of the junction left unmatched. The CDR3 length is 16 residues. Germline-derived CDR1 and CDR2 are SEHNR and FQNEAQ (reference sequence). The CDR3 is CASATAGGWNTGELFF. CDR3 DNA sequence: TGTGCCAGCGCAACGGCAGGGGGTTGGAATACCGGGGAGCTGTTTTTT.

The chain has TRBV23-1 and TRBJ2-3, with D unclear. TRBV23-1 is recorded as an ORF, its role being uncertain. This CDR3 has 14 residues. V was clipped by 8 bases and J by 6 bases, with 18 bases between them. For the CDR3, the DNA is TGCGCCAGCCTAAGCTGGACCCGAGGCGATACGCAGTATTTT. Its protein is CASLSWTRGDTQYF.

This clonotype came up once. V and J are TRBV29-1 and TRBJ1-2; D possibly corresponds to TRBD1 (6 bases). From germline, CDR1 is SQVTM and CDR2 ANQGSEA. The CDR3 runs 17 residues. The V end was cut by 0 bases, the J end by 5 bases, with 22 bases between. The CDR3 sequence is CSVEDRGTAQGSYGYTF. DNA of the CDR3: TGCAGCGTTGAAGATCGCGGTACGGCACAGGGCTCTTATGGCTACACCTTC.

This clonotype was detected once. The rearrangement links TRBV28 to TRBJ1-6; D not resolved. There are 12 residues in the CDR3. Germline-derived CDR1 and CDR2 are MDHEN and SYDVKM. V was cut by 5 bases and J by 8 bases, with 7 bases left in between. CDR3 loop: CASSPPYSPLHF. CDR3 DNA: TGTGCCAGCAGTCCGCCCTATTCACCCCTCCACTTT.

This chain uses TRBV6-2 or TRBV6-3 with TRBJ1-1; D gene unclear. The germline gives CDR1 MNHEY, CDR2 SVGEGT. This CDR3 contains 16 residues. V lost 2 bases to trimming and J lost 2 bases, with 15 bases between them. DNA for the CDR3: TGTGCCAGCAGTTACAGCCGATCACGCGCAAACACTGAAGCTTTCTTT. It specifies CASSYSRSRANTEAFF.

The V gene is TRBV29-1, the J gene TRBJ2-7, with 12 bases that match TRBD2. The CDR3 is 13 amino acids. With V trimmed by 6 bases and J by 6 bases, 6 bases remained unmatched. In germline, CDR1 is SQVTM, CDR2 ANQGSEA. The CDR3 loop is CSVASGGATEQYF. The CDR3 DNA is TGCAGCGTAGCTAGCGGGGGGGCAACCGAGCAGTACTTC.

CDR3 bases: TGTGCCAGCAGCCAAGATTCCAACACTGAAGCTTTCTTT. It yields the protein CASSQDSNTEAFF. This rearrangement joins TRBV14 to TRBJ1-1, with D unresolved. Germline V gene sequence: CDR1 SGHDN, CDR2 FVKESK. With 0 bases removed from V and 2 bases from J, the gap between germline ends came to 4 bases. This CDR3 is 13 amino acids long.

The genes are TRBV4-1 and TRBJ2-7; no clear D. The germline V gene has CDR1 MGHRA and CDR2 YSYEKL. Trimming shortened V by 0 bases and J by 0 bases, and 12 bases separated the two germline ends. The CDR3 runs 16 residues. The CDR3 loop reads CASSQEDAGTSYEQYF. DNA of the CDR3: TGCGCCAGCAGCCAAGAAGACGCAGGTACCTCCTACGAGCAGTACTTC.

This sequence joins TRBV7-3 and TRBJ2-3; maybe TRBD2 (6 bases). The germline gives CDR1 SGHTA, CDR2 FQGTGA. The CDR3 sequence is 13 residues long. V was pared by 5 bases and J by 6 bases, with 12 bases between. CDR3 DNA: TGTGCCAGCAGCCCCCGCGGGGTTGATACGCAGTATTTT. It codes for CASSPRGVDTQYF. Full variable domain (missing parts from reference TRBV7-3 and TRBJ2-3): GAGVSQTPSNKVTEKGKYVELRCDPISGHTALYWYRQSLGQGPEFLIYFQGTGAADDSGLPNDRFFAVRPEGSVSTLKIQRTERGDSAVYLCASSPRGVDTQYFGPGTRLTVL.

The chain has TRBV15 and TRBJ2-4, with D possibly TRBD1 on 6 matching bases. Trimming shortened V by 5 bases and J by 1 base, and 12 bases separated the two germline ends. The CDR3 runs to 15 residues. Looked up from germline, CDR1 is LNHNV and CDR2 is YYDKDF (reference sequence). CDR3: CATSFRQGAKNIQYF. In nucleotides, the CDR3 is TGTGCCACCAGCTTCCGCCAGGGGGCCAAAAACATTCAGTACTTC.

The chain carries TRBV4-3 and TRBJ2-7; TRBD1 might be the D (5 bases). This CDR3 is built from 16 residues. The V gene lost 0 bases and the J gene lost 2 bases, with 14 bases spanning the gap. Germline CDR1 LGHNA, CDR2 YSLEER. The CDR3 DNA follows: TGCGCCAGCAGCCAAGATCGAGGAACAGGCGCCTACGAGCAGTACTTC. It is translated as CASSQDRGTGAYEQYF.

This clonotype was observed a single time. The V and J genes are TRBV12-3 or TRBV12-4 and TRBJ1-5; D is unclear. The CDR3 spans 14 residues. Trimming shortened V by 8 bases and J by 3 bases, and 14 bases separated the two germline ends. This chain's CDR3 is CASPRVRFNQPQHF. The CDR3 coding sequence is TGTGCCAGCCCAAGGGTAAGATTCAATCAGCCCCAGCATTTT.

This clonotype was recorded only once. The V call is TRBV12-3 or TRBV12-4, the J call TRBJ1-5; TRBD1 might be the D (6 bases). With 6 bases removed from V and 6 bases from J, the gap between germline ends came to 15 bases. The CDR3 spans 14 residues. The CDR3 sequence is CASSPSGGPQPQHF. The CDR3 DNA follows: TGTGCCAGCAGCCCGTCGGGGGGCCCTCAGCCCCAGCATTTT.

This CDR3 reads CASSSLRSNEQFF. The DNA for the CDR3 is TGCGCCAGCAGCTCACTCCGCAGCAATGAGCAGTTCTTC. The V gene is TRBV5-1, the J gene TRBJ2-1; D is unclear. The CDR3 has 13 residues. Trimming removed 3 bases from V and 6 bases from J, with 10 bases in between. Germline loops: CDR1 SGHRS, CDR2 YFSETQ. Full variable domain (missing parts from reference TRBV5-1 and TRBJ2-1): KAGVTQTPRYLIKTRGQQVTLSCSPISGHRSVSWYQQTPGQGLQFLFEYFSETQRNKGNFPGRFSGRQFSNSRSEMNVSTLELGDSALYLCASSSLRSNEQFFGPGTRLTVL.

The chain carries TRBV9 and TRBJ2-3; D is tentatively TRBD1 or TRBD2 (5 bases each). Per germline, CDR1 SGDLS and CDR2 YYNGEE. V lost 4 bases, J lost 0 bases, and 12 bases lay in between. This CDR3 contains 15 residues. DNA of the CDR3: TGTGCCAGCAGCCCCCGCGAGGGGAGCACAGATACGCAGTATTTT. This codes for CASSPREGSTDTQYF.

V usage is TRBV20-1 and J usage is TRBJ1-5, with 7 bases that match TRBD1. Germline V gene lookup returns CDR1 DFQATT and CDR2 SNEGSKA (reference sequence). The V gene end was trimmed by 6 bases and the J gene end by 4 bases; junction bases not matched to a gene: 9. This CDR3 spans 14 amino acids. The CDR3 DNA sequence: TGCAGTGCGCCTGACAGGGTGGAAAATCAGCCCCAGCATTTT. Translating gives CSAPDRVENQPQHF.

V usage is TRBV7-2 and J usage is TRBJ2-3; 7 positions match TRBD1. The germline CDR1 and CDR2 sequences are SGHTA and FQGNSA. The V gene end was trimmed by 4 bases and the J gene end by 4 bases; junction bases not matched to a gene: 8. The CDR3 is 15 amino acids. The CDR3 here is CASSSDRDLSDTQYF. CDR3 coding DNA: TGTGCCAGCAGCTCAGACAGGGATCTATCAGATACGCAGTATTTT.

The chain joins TRBV7-2 to TRBJ2-5; maybe TRBD2 (5 bases). Trimming left V 6 bases short and J 4 bases short, with 12 bases between. Germline V gives CDR1 SGHTA, CDR2 FQGNSA. The length of the CDR3 is 13 residues. CDR3 sequence: CASSLTRGETQYF. The CDR3 coding sequence is TGTGCCAGCAGTCTAACACGGGGAGAGACCCAGTACTTC. Supplemented by reference TRBV7-2 and TRBJ2-5, the full variable domain reads GAGVSQSPSNKVTEKGKDVELRCDPISGHTALYWYRQSLGQGLEFLIYFQGNSAPDKSGLPSDRFSAERTGGSVSTLTIQRTQQEDSAVYLCASSLTRGETQYFGPGTRLLVL.

The chain carries TRBV11-2 and TRBJ2-5; 11 bases are a match to TRBD1. Germline trimming cut 4 bases from V and 5 bases from J; bases unmatched to any gene: 6. Germline CDR1 and CDR2: SGHAT and FQNNGV. CDR3 length equals 15 residues. CDR3 coding DNA: TGTGCCAGCAGCTCCGGACAGGGGGCGAGGGAGACCCAGTACTTC. As protein: CASSSGQGARETQYF.

V usage is TRBV4-3 and J usage is TRBJ1-2; no firm D call. V shed 0 bases and J shed 2 bases, with 7 bases lying between them. CDR1 and CDR2 from the germline V gene are LGHNA and YSLEER. CDR3 length: 14 amino acids. CDR3 amino acids: CASSQDSTNYGYTF. The CDR3 nucleotides read TGCGCCAGCAGCCAAGATTCCACGAACTATGGCTACACCTTC.

This clonotype has just one count. The rearrangement joins TRBV5-1 to TRBJ1-1, with a tentative D call TRBD1 (5 bases). Per the germline V gene, CDR1 is SGHRS and CDR2 is YFSETQ. The CDR3 is 15 residues long. V shed 4 bases and J shed 0 bases, with 13 bases lying between them. The DNA of the CDR3 is TGCGCCAGCAGCACCGAGACAGCATTGAACACTGAAGCTTTCTTT. As protein: CASSTETALNTEAFF.

The V gene is TRBV27, the J gene TRBJ1-1; D remains ambiguous. This CDR3 spans 13 amino acids. Trimming removed 10 bases at V and 5 bases at J, with 17 bases between. Germline loops: CDR1 MNHEY, CDR2 SMNVEV (reference sequence). The CDR3 bases are TGTGCCACCCGTTGGGCGGTGGGGACTGAAGCTTTCTTT. Residues: CATRWAVGTEAFF.

V is TRBV6-5 and J is TRBJ1-1, with 11 bases identical to TRBD1. The CDR3 contains 14 residues. CDR1 and CDR2 from the germline V gene are MNHEY and SVGAGI. V lost 7 bases, J lost 4 bases, and 5 bases stayed unmatched. The CDR3 spells CASIVGTGGTEAFF. The CDR3 DNA follows: TGTGCCAGCATTGTTGGGACAGGGGGCACTGAAGCTTTCTTT.

The V and J genes are TRBV3-1 and TRBJ1-2; D call uncertain. Germline V gene lookup returns CDR1 LGHDT and CDR2 YNNKEL (reference sequence). Trimming stripped 4 bases from V and 5 bases from J, with 11 bases between. The CDR3 covers 13 residues. CDR3 residues: CASSRDPAYGYTF. Here the CDR3 DNA reads TGTGCCAGCAGCCGAGACCCTGCATATGGCTACACCTTC.